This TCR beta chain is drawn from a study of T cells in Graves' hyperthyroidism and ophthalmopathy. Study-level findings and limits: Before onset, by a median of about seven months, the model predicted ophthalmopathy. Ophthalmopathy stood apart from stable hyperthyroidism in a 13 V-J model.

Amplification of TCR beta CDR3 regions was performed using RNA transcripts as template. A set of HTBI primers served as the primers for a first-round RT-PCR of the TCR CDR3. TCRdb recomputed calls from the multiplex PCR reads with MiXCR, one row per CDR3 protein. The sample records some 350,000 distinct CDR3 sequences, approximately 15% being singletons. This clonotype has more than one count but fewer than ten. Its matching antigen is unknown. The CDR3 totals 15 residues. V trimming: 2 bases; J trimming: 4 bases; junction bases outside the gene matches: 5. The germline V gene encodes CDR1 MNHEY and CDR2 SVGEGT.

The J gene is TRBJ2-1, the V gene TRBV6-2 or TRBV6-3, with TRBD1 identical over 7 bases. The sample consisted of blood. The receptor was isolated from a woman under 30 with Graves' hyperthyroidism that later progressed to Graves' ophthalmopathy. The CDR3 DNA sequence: TGTGCCAGCAGTTACAGGGGGCAGAATTACAATGAGCAGTTCTTC. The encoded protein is CASSYRGQNYNEQFF.